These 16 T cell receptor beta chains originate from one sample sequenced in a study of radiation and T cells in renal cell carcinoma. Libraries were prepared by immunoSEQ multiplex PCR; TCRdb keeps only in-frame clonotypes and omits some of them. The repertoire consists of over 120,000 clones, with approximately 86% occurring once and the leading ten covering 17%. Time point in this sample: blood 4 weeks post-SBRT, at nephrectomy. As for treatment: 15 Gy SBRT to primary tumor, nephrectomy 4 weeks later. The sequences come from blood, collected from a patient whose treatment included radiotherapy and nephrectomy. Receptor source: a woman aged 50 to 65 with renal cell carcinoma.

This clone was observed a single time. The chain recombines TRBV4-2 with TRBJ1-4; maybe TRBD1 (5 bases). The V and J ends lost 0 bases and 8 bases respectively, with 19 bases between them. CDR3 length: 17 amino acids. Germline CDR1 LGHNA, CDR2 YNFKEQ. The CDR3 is CASSQEGHRPGGEKLFF. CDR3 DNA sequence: TGTGCCAGCAGCCAAGAAGGACATAGGCCTGGGGGAGAAAAACTGTTTTTT.

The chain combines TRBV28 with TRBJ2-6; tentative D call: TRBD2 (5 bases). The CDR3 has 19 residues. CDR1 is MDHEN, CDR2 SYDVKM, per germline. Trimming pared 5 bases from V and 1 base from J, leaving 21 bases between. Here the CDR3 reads CASSHFVRTGGSGANVLTF. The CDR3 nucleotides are TGTGCCAGCAGTCACTTTGTCCGGACCGGAGGTTCTGGGGCCAACGTCCTGACTTTC.

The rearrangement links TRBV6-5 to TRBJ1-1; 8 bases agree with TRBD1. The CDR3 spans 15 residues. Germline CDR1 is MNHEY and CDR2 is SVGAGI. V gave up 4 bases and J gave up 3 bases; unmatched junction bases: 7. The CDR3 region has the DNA TGTGCCAGCAGTTCCAGGGGGCCCCGAGACACTGAAGCTTTCTTT. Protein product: CASSSRGPRDTEAFF.

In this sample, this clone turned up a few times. DNA of the CDR3: TGTGCCATCAGTGAGGAGGGACTGAACACTGAAGCTTTCTTT. The encoded protein is CAISEEGLNTEAFF. The chain recombines TRBV10-3 with TRBJ1-1; the D gene is possibly TRBD1 (5 bases). Germline V gives CDR1 ENHRY, CDR2 SYGVKD. The CDR3 totals 14 residues. Trimming removed 2 bases from V and 0 bases from J, with 7 bases in between.

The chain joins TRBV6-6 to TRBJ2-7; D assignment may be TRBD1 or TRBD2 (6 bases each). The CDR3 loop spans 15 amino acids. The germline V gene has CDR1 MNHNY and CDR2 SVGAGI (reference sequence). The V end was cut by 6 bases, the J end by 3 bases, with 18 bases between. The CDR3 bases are TGTGCCAGCAGGTCAAGGGGGTTGGGGGGCTACGAGCAGTACTTC. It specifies CASRSRGLGGYEQYF.

The CDR3 is CATSRDRYSGNTIYF. Here the CDR3 DNA reads TGTGCCACCAGCAGAGACAGATACTCTGGAAACACCATATATTTT. This sequence joins TRBV15 and TRBJ1-3; no clear D gene. V lost 0 bases, J lost 0 bases, and 6 bases lay in between. Germline CDR1 is LNHNV and CDR2 is YYDKDF (reference sequence). The CDR3 has 15 amino acids.

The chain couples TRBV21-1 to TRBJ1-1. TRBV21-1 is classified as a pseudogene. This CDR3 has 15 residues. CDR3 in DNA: TGTGCCAGCAGCACCCGATCGGGACGGGACACTGAAGCTTTCTTT. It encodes CASSTRSGRDTEAFF.

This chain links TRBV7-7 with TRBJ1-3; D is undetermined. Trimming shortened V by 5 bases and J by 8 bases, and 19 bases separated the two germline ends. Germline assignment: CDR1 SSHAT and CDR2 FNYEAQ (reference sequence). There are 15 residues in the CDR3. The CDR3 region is CASSPEWVRGDTIYF. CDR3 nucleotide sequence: TGTGCCAGCAGCCCTGAATGGGTGCGCGGGGACACCATATATTTT. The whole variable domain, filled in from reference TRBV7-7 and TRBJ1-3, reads GAGVSQSPRYKVTKRGQDVTLRCDPISSHATLYWYQQALGQGPEFLTYFNYEAQPDKSGLPSDRFSAERPEGSISTLTIQRTEQRDSAMYRCASSPEWVRGDTIYFGEGSWLTVV.

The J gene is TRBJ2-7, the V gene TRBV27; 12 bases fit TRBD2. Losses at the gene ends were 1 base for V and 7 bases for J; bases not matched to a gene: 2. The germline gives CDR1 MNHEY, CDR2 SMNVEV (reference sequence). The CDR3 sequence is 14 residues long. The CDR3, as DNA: TGTGCCAGCAGTTTATTGCTAGCGGGAGGGGAGCAGTACTTC. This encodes CASSLLLAGGEQYF.

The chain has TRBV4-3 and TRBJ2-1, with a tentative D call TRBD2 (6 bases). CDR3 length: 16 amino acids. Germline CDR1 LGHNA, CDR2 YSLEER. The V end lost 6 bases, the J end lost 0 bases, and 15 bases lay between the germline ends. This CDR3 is CASRSSQTSSYNEQFF. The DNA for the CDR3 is TGCGCCAGCAGGTCCAGCCAGACTAGCTCCTACAATGAGCAGTTCTTC.

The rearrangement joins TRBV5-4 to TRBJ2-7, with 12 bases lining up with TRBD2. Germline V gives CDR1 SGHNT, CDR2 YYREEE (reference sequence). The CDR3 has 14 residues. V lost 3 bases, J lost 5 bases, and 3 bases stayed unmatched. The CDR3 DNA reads TGTGCCAGCAGCTGGGGACTAGCGGGTGACGAGCAGTACTTC. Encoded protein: CASSWGLAGDEQYF.

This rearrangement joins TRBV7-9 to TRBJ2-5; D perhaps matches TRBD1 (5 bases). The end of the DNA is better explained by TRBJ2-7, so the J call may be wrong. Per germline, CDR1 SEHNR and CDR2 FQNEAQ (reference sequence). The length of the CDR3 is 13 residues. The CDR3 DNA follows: TGTGCCCTTCAGGGTACCAGCTCCTACGAGCAGTACTTC. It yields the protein CALQGTSSYEQYF.

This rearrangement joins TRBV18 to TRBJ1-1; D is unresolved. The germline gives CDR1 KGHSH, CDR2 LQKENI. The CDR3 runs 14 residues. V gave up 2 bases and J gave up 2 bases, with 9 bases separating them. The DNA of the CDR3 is TGTGCCAGCTCACCAAGGGCAGATAACACTGAAGCTTTCTTT. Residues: CASSPRADNTEAFF.

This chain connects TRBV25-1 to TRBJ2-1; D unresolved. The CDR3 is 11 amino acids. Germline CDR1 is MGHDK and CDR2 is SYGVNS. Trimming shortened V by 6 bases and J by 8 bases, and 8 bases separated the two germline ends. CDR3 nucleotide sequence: TGTGCCAGCAGATATACCTATGAGCAGTTCTTC. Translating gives CASRYTYEQFF.

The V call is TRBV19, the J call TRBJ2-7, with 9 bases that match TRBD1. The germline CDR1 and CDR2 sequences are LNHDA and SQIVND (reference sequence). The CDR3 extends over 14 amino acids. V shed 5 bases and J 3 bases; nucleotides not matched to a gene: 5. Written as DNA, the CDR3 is TGTGCCAGTAGTGCCCGGGACAGGGACTACGAGCAGTACTTC. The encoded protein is CASSARDRDYEQYF. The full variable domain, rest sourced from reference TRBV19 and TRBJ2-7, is DGGITQSPKYLFRKEGQNVTLSCEQNLNHDAMYWYRQDPGQGLRLIYYSQIVNDFQKGDIAEGYSVSREKKESFPLTVTSAQKNPTAFYLCASSARDRDYEQYFGPGTRLTVT.

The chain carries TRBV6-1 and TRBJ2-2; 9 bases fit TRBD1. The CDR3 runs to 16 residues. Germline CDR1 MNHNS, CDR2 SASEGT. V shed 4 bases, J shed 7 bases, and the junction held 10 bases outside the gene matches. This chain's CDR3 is CASSVTSQGAGGELFF. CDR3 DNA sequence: TGTGCCAGCAGTGTAACCTCACAGGGGGCGGGCGGGGAGCTGTTTTTT.